This T cell receptor beta chain was captured by sequencing in a study of long-term antiretroviral therapy in people with HIV. With survey level as its setting, the immunoSEQ assay was v3.0. The protocol was immunoSEQ multiplex PCR, while the TCRdb copy is restricted to in-frame clones and leaves out a portion. In the table there are approximately 21,000 clones, around 82% of which are singletons. This clone was seen a handful of times. Other DNA sequences in the sample encode the same CDR3. Sequenced material: unsorted PBMCs, taken at the start of antiretroviral therapy. This receptor was obtained from a man aged 45-60 years with HIV.

The CDR3 coding sequence is TGCGCCAGCAGCTGGGGGGGTACTGAAGCTTTCTTT. Amino acids: CASSWGGTEAFF. This sequence joins TRBV4-1 and TRBJ1-1; TRBD1 is a possible D gene (5 bases). This CDR3 has 12 amino acids. From germline, CDR1 is MGHRA and CDR2 YSYEKL. V shed 5 bases and J shed 5 bases, with 9 bases lying between them.